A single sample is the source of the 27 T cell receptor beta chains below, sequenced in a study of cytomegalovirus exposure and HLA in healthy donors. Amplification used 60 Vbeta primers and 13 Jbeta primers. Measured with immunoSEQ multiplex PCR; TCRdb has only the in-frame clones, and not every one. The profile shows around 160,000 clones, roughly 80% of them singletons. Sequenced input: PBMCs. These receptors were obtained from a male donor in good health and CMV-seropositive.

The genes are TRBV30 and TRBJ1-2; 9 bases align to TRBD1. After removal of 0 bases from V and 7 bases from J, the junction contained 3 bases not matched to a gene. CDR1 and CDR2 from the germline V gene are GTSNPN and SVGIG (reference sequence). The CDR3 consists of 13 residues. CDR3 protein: CAWSVEQGAGYTF. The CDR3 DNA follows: TGTGCCTGGAGTGTAGAACAGGGGGCTGGCTACACCTTC.

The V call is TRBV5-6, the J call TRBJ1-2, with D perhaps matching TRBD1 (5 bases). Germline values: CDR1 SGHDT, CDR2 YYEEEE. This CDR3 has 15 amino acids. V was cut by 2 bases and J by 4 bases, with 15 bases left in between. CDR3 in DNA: TGTGCCAGCAGCTTTTACCTTGACAGAATCTATGGCTACACCTTC. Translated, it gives CASSFYLDRIYGYTF.

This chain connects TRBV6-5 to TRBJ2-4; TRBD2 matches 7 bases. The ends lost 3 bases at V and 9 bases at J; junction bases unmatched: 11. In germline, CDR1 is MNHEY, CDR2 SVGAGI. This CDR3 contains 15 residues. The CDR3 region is CASSYGRGGESIQYF. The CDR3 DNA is TGTGCCAGCAGTTATGGGAGGGGTGGGGAAAGCATTCAGTACTTC.

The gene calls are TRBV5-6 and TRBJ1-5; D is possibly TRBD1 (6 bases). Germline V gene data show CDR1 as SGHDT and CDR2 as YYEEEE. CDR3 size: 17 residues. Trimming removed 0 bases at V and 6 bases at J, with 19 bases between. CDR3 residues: CASSLVRGGAVIQPQHF. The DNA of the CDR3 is TGTGCCAGCAGCTTGGTCCGGGGGGGGGCAGTTATTCAGCCCCAGCATTTT. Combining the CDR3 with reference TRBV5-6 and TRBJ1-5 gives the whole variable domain DAGVTQSPTHLIKTRGQQVTLRCSPKSGHDTVSWYQQALGQGPQFIFQYYEEEERQRGNFPDRFSGHQFPNYSSELNVNALLLGDSALYLCASSLVRGGAVIQPQHFGDGTRLSIL.

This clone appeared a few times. The CDR3 DNA is TGTGCCACCAGCAGGCCTGGGGGGTGGGGGAGCGCCCGTTACGACGAGCAGTACTTC. This sequence encodes CATSRPGGWGSARYDEQYF. The rearrangement joins TRBV15 to TRBJ2-7; D possibly corresponds to TRBD2 (6 bases). Trimming pared 3 bases from V and 5 bases from J, leaving 29 bases between. CDR3 length equals 19 residues. Germline lookup yields CDR1 LNHNV and CDR2 YYDKDF (reference sequence).

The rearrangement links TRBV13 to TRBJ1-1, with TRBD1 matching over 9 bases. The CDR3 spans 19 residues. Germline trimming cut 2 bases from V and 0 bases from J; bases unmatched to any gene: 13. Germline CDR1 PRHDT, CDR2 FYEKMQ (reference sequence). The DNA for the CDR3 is TGTGCCAGCAGCTTATGGAACAGGGGGCCCGAATTTATGAACACTGAAGCTTTCTTT. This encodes CASSLWNRGPEFMNTEAFF.

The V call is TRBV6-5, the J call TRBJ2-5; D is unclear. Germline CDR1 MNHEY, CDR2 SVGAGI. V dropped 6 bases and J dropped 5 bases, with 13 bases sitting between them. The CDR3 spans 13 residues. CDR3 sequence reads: CASRPGGSETQYF. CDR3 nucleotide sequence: TGTGCCAGCAGGCCCGGCGGCTCGGAGACCCAGTACTTC.

CDR3 in amino acids: CASSRDRFTDTQYF. CDR3 coding DNA: TGTGCCAGTAGCCGGGACAGATTCACAGATACGCAGTATTTT. This sequence joins TRBV19 and TRBJ2-3; 7 positions match TRBD1. Trimming removed 6 bases from V and 2 bases from J; junction bases left unmatched: 5. From germline, CDR1 is LNHDA and CDR2 SQIVND (reference sequence). This CDR3 contains 14 residues.

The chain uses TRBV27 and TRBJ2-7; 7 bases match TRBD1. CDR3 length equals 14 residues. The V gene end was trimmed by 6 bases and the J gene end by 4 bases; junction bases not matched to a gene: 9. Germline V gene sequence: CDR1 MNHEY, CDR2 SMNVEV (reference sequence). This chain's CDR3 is CASRRLDRAYEQYF. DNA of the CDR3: TGTGCCAGCAGGCGCCTCGACAGGGCATACGAGCAGTACTTC.

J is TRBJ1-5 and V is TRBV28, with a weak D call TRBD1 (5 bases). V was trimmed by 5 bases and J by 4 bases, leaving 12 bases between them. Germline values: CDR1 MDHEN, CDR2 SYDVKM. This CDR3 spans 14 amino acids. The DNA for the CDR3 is TGTGCCAGCAGTCCCATCGACAGTAATCAGCCCCAGCATTTT. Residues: CASSPIDSNQPQHF.

CDR3 coding DNA: TGTGCCTTTTCGACAGGGGTCACTGAAGCTTTCTTT. Residues: CAFSTGVTEAFF. V gene TRBV30 combines with J gene TRBJ1-1; 8 nucleotides line up with TRBD1. CDR1 and CDR2 from the germline V gene are GTSNPN and SVGIG (reference sequence). The V and J ends lost 7 bases and 4 bases, in that order; junction bases with no gene match: 5. The length of the CDR3 is 12 residues.

The DNA of the CDR3 is TGTGCCATCAGTGCGGACACCCTCACTGAAGCTTTCTTT. It codes for CAISADTLTEAFF. This chain uses TRBV10-3 with TRBJ1-1, with a possible D match to TRBD1 (5 bases). This CDR3 comprises 13 residues. CDR1 and CDR2 (germline): ENHRY, SYGVKD. V lost 4 bases, J lost 4 bases, and 10 bases lay in between.

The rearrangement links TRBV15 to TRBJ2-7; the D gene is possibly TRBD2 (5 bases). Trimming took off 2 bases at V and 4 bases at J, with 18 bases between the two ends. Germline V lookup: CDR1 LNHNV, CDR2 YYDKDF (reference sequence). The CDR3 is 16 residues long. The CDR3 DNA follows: TGTGCCACCAGCAGACCTCCGAGAGGGCTTTCGTACGAGCAGTACTTC. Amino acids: CATSRPPRGLSYEQYF.

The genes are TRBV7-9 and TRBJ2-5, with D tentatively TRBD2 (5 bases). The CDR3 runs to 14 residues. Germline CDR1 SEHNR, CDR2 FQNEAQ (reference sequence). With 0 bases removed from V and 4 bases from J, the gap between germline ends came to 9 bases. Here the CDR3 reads CASSLALAGETQYF. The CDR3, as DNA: TGTGCCAGCAGCTTAGCGCTAGCAGGAGAGACCCAGTACTTC. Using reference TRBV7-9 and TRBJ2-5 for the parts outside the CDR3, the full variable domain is DTGVSQNPRHKITKRGQNVTFRCDPISEHNRLYWYRQTLGQGPEFLTYFQNEAQLEKSRLLSDRFSAERPKGSFSTLEIQRTEQGDSAMYLCASSLALAGETQYFGPGTRLLVL.

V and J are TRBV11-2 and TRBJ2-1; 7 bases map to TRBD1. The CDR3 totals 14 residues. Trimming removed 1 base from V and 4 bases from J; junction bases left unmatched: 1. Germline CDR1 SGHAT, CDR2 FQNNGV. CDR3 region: CASSLVQGYNEQFF. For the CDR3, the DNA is TGTGCCAGCAGCTTAGTACAGGGGTACAATGAGCAGTTCTTC.

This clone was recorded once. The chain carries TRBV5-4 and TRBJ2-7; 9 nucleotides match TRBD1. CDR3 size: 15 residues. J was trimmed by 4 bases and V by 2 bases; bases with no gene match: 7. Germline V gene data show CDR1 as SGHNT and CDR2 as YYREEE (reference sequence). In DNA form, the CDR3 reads TGTGCCAGCAGCTTTGGGACAGGGTACCGGTACGAGCAGTACTTC. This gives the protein CASSFGTGYRYEQYF.

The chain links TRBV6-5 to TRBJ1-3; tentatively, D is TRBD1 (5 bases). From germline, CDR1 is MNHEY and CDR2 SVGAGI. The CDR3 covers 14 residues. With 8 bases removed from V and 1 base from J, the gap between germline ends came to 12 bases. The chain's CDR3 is CASSQGTSGNTIYF. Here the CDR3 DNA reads TGTGCCAGCTCCCAGGGTACTTCTGGAAACACCATATATTTT.

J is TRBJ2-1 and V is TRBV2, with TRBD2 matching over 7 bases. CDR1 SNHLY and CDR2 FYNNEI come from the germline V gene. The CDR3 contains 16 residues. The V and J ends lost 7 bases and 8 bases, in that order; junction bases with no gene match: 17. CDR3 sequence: CASTETAGRAWDEQFF. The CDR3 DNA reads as TGTGCCAGCACGGAAACAGCTGGGAGGGCCTGGGATGAGCAGTTCTTC.

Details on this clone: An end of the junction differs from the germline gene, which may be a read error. The CDR3, as DNA: TGTGCCGGCAGTGAACAGGCCGGTCAGCCCCAGCATTTT. Translating it yields CAGSEQAGQPQHF. V gene TRBV6-1 combines with J gene TRBJ1-5; D is possibly TRBD1 (5 bases). The CDR3 has 13 residues. Germline lookup yields CDR1 MNHNS and CDR2 SASEGT.

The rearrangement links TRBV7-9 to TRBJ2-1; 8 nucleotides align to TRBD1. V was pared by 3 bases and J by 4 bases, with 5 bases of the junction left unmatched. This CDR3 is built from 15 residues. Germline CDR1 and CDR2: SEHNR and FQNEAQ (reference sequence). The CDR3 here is CASSLRQGRYNEQFF. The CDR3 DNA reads TGTGCCAGCAGCTTGAGACAGGGGAGATACAATGAGCAGTTCTTC.

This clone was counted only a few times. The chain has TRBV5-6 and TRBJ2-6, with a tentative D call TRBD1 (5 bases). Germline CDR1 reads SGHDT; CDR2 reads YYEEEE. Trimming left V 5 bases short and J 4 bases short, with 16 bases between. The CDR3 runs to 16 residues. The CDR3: CASRPVQGRGANVLTF. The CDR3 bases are TGTGCCAGCAGACCTGTTCAGGGCCGCGGGGCCAACGTCCTGACTTTC.

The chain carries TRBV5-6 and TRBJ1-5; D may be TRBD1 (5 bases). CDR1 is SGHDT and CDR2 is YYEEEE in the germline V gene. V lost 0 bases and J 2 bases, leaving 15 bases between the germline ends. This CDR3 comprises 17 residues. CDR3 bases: TGTGCCAGCAGCTTGGCCCCCGGGGGGGTGGGCAATCAGCCCCAGCATTTT. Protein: CASSLAPGGVGNQPQHF.

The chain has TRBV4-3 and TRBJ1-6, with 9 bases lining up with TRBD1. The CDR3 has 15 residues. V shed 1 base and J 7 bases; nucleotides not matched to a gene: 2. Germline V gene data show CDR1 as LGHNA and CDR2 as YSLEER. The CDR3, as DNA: TGCGCCAGCAGCCAAGCCGGGACAGGGAATTCACCCCTCCACTTT. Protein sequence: CASSQAGTGNSPLHF.

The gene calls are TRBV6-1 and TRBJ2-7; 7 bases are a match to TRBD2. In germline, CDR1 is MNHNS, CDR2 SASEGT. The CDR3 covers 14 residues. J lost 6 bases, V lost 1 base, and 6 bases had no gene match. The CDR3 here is CASSEGREWGEQYF. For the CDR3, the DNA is TGTGCCAGCAGTGAAGGGCGGGAGTGGGGCGAGCAGTACTTC.

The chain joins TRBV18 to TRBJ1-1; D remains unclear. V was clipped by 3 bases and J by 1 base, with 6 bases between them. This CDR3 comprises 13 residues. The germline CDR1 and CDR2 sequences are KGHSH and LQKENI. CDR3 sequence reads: CASSPVKNTEAFF. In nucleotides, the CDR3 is TGTGCCAGCTCACCTGTTAAGAACACTGAAGCTTTCTTT.

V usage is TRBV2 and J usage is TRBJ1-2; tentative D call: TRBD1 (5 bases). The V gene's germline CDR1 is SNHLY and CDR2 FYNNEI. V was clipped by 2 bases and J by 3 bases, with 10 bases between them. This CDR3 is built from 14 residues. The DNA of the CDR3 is TGTGCCAGCAGTGAATGGGGCGCCGACTATGGCTACACCTTC. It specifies CASSEWGADYGYTF.

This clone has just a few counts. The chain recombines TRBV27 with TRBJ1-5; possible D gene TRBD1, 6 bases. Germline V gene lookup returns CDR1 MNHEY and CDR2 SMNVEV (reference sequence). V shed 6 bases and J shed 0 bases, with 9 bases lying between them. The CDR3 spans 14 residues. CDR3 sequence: CASRPGVSNQPQHF. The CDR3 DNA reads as TGTGCCAGCAGACCAGGGGTTAGCAATCAGCCCCAGCATTTT.